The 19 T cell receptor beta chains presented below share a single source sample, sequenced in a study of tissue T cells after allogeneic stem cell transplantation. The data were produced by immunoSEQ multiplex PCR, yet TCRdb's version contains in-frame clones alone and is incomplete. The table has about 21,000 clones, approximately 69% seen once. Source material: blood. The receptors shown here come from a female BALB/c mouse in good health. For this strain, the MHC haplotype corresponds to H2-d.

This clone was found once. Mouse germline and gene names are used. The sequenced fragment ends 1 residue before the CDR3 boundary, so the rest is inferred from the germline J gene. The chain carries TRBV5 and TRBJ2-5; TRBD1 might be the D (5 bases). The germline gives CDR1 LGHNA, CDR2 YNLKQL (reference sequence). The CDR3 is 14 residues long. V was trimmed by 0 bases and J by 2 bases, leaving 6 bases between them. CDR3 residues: CASSQERGQDTQYF. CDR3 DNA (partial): TGTGCCAGCAGCCAAGAGAGGGGCCAAGACACCCAGTAC.

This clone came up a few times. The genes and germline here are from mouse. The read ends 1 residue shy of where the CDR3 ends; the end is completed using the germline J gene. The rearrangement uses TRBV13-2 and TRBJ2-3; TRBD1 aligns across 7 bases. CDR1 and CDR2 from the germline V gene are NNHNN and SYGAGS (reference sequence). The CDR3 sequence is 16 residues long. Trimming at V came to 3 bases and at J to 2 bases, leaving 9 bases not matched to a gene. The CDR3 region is CASGGLRDRNAETLYF. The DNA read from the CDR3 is TGTGCCAGCGGTGGCCTCCGGGACAGAAATGCAGAAACGCTGTAT.

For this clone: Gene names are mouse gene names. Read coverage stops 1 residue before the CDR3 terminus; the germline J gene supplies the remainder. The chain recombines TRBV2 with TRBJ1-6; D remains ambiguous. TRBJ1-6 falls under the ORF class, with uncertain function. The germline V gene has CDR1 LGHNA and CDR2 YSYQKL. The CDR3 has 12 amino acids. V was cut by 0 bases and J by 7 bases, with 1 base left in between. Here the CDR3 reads CASSQENSPLYF. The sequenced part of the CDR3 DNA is TGTGCCAGCAGCCAAGAAAATTCGCCCCTCTAC.

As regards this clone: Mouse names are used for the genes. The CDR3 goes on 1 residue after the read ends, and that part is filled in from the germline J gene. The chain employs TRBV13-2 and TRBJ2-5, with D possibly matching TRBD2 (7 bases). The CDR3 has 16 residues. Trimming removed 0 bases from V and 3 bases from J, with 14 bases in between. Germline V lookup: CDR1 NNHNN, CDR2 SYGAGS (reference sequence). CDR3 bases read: TGTGCCAGCGGTGATGCGCGGGGGGCGCGGCAAGACACCCAGTAC. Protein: CASGDARGARQDTQY. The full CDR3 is CASGDARGARQDTQYF.

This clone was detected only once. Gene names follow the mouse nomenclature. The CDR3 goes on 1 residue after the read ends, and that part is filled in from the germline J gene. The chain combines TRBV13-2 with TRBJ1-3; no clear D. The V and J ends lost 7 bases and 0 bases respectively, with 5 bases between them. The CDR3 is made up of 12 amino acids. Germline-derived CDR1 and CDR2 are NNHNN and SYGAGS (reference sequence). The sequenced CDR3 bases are TGTGCCAGCCACAATTCTGGAAATACGCTCTAT. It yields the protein CASHNSGNTLY. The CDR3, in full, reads CASHNSGNTLYF.

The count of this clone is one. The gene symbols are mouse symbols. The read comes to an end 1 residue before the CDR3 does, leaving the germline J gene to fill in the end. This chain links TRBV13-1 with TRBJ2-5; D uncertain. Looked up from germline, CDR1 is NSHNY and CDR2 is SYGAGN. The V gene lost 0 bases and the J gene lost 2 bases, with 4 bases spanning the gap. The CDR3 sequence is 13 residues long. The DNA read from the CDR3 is TGTGCCAGCAGTGATGTCAGCCAAGACACCCAGTAC. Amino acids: CASSDVSQDTQY. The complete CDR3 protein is CASSDVSQDTQYF.

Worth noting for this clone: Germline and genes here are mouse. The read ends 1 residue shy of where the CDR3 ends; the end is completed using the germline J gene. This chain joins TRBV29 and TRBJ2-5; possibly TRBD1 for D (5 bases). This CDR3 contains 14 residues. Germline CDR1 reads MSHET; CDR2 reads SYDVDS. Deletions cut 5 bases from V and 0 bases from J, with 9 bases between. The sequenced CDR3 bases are TGTGCTAGCAGTCGACAGACTAACCAAGACACCCAGTAC. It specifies CASSRQTNQDTQY. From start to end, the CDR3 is CASSRQTNQDTQYF.

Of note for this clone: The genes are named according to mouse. CDR3 residues: CTCGTTNTEVFF. CDR3 DNA, as far as it was read: TGCACCTGCGGGACAACAAACACAGAAGTCTTC. The rearrangement joins TRBV1 to TRBJ1-1; the D gene is possibly TRBD1 (6 bases). From the germline J gene comes the end of the CDR3, since the read stops 1 residue before it. CDR3 length: 12 amino acids. The V gene lost 8 bases and the J gene lost 0 bases, with 7 bases spanning the gap. Germline V gives CDR1 NSQYPW, CDR2 LRSPGD (reference sequence).

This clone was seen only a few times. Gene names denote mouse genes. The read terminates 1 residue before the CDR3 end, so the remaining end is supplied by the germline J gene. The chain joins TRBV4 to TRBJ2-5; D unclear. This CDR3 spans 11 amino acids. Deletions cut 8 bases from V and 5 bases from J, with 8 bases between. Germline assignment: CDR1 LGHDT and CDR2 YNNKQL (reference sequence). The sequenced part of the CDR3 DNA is TGTGCCAGCGGAAGAGTAGACACCCAGTAC. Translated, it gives CASGRVDTQY. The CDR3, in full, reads CASGRVDTQYF.

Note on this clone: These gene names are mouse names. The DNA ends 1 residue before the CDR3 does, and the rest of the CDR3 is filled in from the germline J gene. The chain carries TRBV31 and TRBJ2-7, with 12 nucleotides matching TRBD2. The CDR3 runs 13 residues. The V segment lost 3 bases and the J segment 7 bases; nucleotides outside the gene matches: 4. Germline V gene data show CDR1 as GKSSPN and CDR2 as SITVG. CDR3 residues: CAWSRTGGEEQYF. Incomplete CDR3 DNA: TGTGCCTGGAGCCGGACTGGGGGGGAGGAACAGTAC.

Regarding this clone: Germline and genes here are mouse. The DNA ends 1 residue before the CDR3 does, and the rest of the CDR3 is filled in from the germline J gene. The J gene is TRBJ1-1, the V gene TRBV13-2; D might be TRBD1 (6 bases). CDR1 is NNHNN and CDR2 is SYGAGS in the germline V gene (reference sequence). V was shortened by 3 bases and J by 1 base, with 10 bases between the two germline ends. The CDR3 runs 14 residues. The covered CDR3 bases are TGTGCCAGCGGTGGGGGACAACAAAACACAGAAGTCTTC. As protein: CASGGGQQNTEVF. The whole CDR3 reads CASGGGQQNTEVFF.

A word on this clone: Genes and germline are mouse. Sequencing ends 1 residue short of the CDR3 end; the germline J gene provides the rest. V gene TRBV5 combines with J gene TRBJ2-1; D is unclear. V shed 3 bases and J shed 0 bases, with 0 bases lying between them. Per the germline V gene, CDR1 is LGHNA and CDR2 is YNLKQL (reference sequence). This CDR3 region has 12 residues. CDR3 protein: CASSHNYAEQFF. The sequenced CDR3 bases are TGTGCCAGCAGCCATAACTATGCTGAGCAGTTC.

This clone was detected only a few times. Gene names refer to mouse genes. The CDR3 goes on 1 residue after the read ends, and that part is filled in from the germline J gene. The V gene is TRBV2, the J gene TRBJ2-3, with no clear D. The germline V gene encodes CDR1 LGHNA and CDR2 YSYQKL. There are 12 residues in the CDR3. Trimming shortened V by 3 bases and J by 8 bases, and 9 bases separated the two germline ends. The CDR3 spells CASSQGEGTLYF. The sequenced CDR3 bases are TGTGCCAGCAGCCAGGGAGAGGGAACGCTGTAT.

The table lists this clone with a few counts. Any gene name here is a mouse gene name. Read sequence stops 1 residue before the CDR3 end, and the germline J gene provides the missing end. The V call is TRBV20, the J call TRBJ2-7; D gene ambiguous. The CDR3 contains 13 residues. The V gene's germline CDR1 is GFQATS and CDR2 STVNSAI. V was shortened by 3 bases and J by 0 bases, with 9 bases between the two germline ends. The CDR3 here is CGASRDISYEQYF. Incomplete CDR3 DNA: TGTGGTGCTAGTCGAGACATCTCCTATGAACAGTAC.

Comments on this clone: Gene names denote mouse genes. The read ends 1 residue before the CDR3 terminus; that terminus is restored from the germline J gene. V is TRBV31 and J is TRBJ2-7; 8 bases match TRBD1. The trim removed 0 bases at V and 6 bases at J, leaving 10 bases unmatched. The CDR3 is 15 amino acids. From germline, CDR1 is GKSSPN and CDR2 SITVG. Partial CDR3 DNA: TGTGCCTGGAGTCTAAGGGGGCAGGGGGCGCTTGAACAGTAC. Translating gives CAWSLRGQGALEQY. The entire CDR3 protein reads CAWSLRGQGALEQYF.

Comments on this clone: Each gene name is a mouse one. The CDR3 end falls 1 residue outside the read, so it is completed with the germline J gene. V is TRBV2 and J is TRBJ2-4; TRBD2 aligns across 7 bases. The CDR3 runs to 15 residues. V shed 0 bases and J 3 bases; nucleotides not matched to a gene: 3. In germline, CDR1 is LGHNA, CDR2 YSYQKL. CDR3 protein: CASSQEGGTQNTLYF. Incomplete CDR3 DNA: TGTGCCAGCAGCCAAGAGGGGGGGACCCAAAACACCTTGTAC.

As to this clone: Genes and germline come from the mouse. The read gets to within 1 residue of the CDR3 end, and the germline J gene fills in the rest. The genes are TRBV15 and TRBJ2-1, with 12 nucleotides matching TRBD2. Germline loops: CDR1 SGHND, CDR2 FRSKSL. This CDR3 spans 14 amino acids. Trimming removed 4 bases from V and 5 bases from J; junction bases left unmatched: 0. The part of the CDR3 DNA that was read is TGTGCCAGCAGTTGGACTGGGGGGGATGCTGAGCAGTTC. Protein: CASSWTGGDAEQF. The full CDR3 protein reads CASSWTGGDAEQFF.

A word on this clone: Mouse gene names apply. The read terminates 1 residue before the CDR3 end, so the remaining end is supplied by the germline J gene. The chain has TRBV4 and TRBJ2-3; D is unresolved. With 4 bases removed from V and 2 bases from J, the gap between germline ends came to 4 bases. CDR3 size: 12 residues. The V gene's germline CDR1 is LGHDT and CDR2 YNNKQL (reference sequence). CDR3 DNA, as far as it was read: TGTGCCAGCAGCTGGACTGCAGAAACGCTGTAT. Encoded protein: CASSWTAETLY. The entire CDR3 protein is CASSWTAETLYF.

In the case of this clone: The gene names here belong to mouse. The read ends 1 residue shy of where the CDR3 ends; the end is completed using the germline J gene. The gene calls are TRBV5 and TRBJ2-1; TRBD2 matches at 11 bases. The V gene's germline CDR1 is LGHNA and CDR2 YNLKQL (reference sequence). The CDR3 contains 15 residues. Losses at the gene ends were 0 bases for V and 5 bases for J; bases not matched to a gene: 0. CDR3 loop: CASSQETGGDAEQFF. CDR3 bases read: TGTGCCAGCAGCCAAGAGACTGGGGGGGATGCTGAGCAGTTC.